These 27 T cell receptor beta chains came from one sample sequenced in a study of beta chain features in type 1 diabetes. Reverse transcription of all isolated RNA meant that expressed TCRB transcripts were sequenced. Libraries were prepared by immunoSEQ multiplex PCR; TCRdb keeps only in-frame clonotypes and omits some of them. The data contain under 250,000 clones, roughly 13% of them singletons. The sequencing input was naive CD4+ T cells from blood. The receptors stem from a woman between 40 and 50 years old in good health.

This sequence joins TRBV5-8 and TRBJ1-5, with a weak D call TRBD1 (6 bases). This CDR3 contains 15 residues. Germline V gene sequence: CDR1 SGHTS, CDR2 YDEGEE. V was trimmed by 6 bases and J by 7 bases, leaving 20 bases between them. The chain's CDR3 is CASTSTGRGGQPQHF. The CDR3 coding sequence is TGTGCCAGCACCTCAACAGGGAGGGGAGGCCAGCCCCAGCATTTT.

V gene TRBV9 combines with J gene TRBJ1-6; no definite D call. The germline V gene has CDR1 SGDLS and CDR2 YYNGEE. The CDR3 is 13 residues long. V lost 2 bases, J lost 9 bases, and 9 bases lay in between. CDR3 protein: CASSVREASPLHF. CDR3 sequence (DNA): TGTGCCAGCAGCGTGAGGGAGGCTTCACCCCTCCACTTT.

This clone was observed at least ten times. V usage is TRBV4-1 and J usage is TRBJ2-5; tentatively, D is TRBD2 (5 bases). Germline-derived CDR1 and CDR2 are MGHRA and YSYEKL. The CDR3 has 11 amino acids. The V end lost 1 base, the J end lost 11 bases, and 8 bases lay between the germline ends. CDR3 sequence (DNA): TGCGCCAGCAGCCAAGGGAGAGGGCAGTACTTC. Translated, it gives CASSQGRGQYF.

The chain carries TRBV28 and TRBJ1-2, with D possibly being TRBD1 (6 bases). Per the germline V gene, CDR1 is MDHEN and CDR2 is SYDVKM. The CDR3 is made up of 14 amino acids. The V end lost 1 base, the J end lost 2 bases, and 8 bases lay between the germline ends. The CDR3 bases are TGTGCCAGCAGTTTATTGGACAGAAACTATGGCTACACCTTC. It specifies CASSLLDRNYGYTF.

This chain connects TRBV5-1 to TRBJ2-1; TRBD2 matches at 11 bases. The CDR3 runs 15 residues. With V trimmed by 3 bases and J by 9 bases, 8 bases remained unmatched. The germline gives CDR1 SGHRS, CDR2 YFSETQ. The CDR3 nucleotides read TGCGCCAGCAGCTCAGTAGCGGGGGGGCCCGGTGAGCAGTTCTTC. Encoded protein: CASSSVAGGPGEQFF.

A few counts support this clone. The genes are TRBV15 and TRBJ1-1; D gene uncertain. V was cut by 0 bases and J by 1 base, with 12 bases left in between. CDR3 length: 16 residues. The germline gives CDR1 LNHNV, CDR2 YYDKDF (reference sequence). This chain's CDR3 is CATSRDLGSSNTEAFF. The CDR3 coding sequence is TGTGCCACCAGCAGAGATCTGGGCAGCTCGAACACTGAAGCTTTCTTT.

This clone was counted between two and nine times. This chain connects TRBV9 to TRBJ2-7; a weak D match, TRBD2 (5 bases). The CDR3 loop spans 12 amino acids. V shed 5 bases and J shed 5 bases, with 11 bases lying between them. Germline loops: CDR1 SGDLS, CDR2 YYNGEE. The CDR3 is CASSKTGDEQYF. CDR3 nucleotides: TGTGCCAGCAGTAAGACCGGGGACGAGCAGTACTTC.

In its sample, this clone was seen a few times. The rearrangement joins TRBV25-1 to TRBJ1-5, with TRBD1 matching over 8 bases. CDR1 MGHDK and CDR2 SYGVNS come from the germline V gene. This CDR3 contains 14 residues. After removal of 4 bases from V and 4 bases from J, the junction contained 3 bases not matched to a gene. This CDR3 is CASSGGQGNQPQHF. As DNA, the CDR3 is TGTGCCAGCAGTGGCGGACAGGGAAATCAGCCCCAGCATTTT.

CDR3 amino acids: CASSLGGGSYNEQFF. CDR3 coding DNA: TGTGCCAGCAGCTTAGGGGGGGGCTCCTACAATGAGCAGTTCTTC. V usage is TRBV13 and J usage is TRBJ2-1, with D perhaps matching TRBD2 (6 bases). V lost 0 bases to trimming and J lost 0 bases, with 6 bases between them. CDR3 length equals 15 residues. CDR1 and CDR2 (germline): PRHDT, FYEKMQ (reference sequence). Supplemented by reference TRBV13 and TRBJ2-1, the full variable domain reads AAGVIQSPRHLIKEKRETATLKCYPIPRHDTVYWYQQGPGQDPQFLISFYEKMQSDKGSIPDRFSAQQFSDYHSELNMSSLELGDSALYFCASSLGGGSYNEQFFGPGTRLTVL.

This CDR3 reads CASRGLLFSYEQYF. Written as DNA, the CDR3 is TGTGCCAGCAGGGGCCTACTCTTCTCCTACGAGCAGTACTTC. This sequence joins TRBV6-1 and TRBJ2-7; the D is unclear. CDR3 length equals 14 residues. Germline V gives CDR1 MNHNS, CDR2 SASEGT. The V end lost 6 bases, the J end lost 0 bases, and 12 bases lay between the germline ends.

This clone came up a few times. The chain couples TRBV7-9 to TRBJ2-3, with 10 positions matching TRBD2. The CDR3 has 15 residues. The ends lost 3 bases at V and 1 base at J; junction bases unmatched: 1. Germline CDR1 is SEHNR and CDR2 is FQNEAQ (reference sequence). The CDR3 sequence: CASSFTSGGTDTQYF. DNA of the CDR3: TGTGCCAGCAGCTTCACTAGCGGGGGCACAGATACGCAGTATTTT.

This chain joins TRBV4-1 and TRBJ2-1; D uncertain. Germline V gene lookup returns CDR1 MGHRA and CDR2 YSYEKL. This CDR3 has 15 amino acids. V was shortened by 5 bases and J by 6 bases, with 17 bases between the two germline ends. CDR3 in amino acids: CASSFFGVPSNEQFF. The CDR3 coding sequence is TGCGCCAGCAGCTTTTTCGGAGTCCCGAGCAATGAGCAGTTCTTC.

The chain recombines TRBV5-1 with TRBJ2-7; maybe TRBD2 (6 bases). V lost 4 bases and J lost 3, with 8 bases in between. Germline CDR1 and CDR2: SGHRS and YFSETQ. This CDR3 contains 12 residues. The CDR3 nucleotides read TGCGCCAGCAGCGGGACTTTCTACGAGCAGTACTTC. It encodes CASSGTFYEQYF.

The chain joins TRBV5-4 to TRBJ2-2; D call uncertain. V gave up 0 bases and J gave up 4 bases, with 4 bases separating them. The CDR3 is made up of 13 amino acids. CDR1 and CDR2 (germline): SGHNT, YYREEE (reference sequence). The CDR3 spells CASSLAGTGELFF. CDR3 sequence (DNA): TGTGCCAGCAGCTTGGCGGGCACCGGGGAGCTGTTTTTT.

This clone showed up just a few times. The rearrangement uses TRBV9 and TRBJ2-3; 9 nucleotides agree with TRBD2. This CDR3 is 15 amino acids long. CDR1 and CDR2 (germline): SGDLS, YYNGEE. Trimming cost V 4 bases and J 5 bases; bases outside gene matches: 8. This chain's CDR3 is CASSISGGSVDTQYF. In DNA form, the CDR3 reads TGTGCCAGCAGCATCAGCGGGGGGAGCGTAGATACGCAGTATTTT.

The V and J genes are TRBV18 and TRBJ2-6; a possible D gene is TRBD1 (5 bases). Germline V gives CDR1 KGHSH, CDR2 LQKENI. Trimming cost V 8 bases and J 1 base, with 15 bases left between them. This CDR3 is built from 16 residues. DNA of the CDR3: TGTGCCAGCGTATCTAGGGGCTTATCTGGGGCCAACGTCCTGACTTTC. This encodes CASVSRGLSGANVLTF.

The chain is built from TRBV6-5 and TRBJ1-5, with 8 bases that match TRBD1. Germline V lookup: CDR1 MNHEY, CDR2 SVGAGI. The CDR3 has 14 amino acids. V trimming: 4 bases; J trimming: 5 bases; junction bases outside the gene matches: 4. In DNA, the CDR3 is TGTGCCAGCAGTTTAACAGGGGGGGATCAGCCCCAGCATTTT. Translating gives CASSLTGGDQPQHF.

CDR3 bases: TGTGCCAGCAGCTTAGGGGACACGACGAATCAGCCCCAGCATTTT. The encoded protein is CASSLGDTTNQPQHF. This rearrangement joins TRBV7-9 to TRBJ1-5; the D gene is possibly TRBD1 (6 bases). CDR3 length equals 15 residues. V lost 1 base, J lost 4 bases, and 11 bases lay in between. Per the germline V gene, CDR1 is SEHNR and CDR2 is FQNEAQ (reference sequence). The variable domain in full, completed from reference TRBV7-9 and TRBJ1-5, reads DTGVSQNPRHKITKRGQNVTFRCDPISEHNRLYWYRQTLGQGPEFLTYFQNEAQLEKSRLLSDRFSAERPKGSFSTLEIQRTEQGDSAMYLCASSLGDTTNQPQHFGDGTRLSIL.

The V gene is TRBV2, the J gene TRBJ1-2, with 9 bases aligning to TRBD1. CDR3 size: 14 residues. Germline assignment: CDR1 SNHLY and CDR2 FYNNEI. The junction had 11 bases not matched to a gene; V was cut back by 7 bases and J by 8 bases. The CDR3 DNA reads TGTGCCAGCATGAAGGACAGGGGAAGTCGCGGCTACACCTTC. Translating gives CASMKDRGSRGYTF.

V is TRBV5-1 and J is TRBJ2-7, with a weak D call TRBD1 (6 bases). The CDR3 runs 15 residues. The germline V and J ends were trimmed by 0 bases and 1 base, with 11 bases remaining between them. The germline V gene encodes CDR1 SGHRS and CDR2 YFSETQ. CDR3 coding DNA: TGCGCCAGCAGCTTGGTTACAGGGCTATCCTACGAGCAGTACTTC. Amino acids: CASSLVTGLSYEQYF.

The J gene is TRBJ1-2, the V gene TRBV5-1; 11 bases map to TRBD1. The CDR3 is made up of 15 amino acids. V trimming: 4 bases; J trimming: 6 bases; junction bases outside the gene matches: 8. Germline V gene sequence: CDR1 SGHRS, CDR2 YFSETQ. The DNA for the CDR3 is TGCGCCAGCAGCCCTGAGGGACAGGGGGGGAATGGCTACACCTTC. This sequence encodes CASSPEGQGGNGYTF. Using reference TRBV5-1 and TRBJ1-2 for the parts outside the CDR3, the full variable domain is KAGVTQTPRYLIKTRGQQVTLSCSPISGHRSVSWYQQTPGQGLQFLFEYFSETQRNKGNFPGRFSGRQFSNSRSEMNVSTLELGDSALYLCASSPEGQGGNGYTFGSGTRLTVV.

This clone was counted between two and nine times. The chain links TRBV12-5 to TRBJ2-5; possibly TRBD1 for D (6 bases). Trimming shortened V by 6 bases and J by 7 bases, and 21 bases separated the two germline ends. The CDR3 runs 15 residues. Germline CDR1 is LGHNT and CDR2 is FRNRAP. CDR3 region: CASGLPWTAPGTQYF. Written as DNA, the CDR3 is TGTGCTAGTGGACTACCGTGGACAGCTCCGGGGACCCAGTACTTC. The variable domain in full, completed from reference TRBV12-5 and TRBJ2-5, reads DARVTQTPRHKVTEMGQEVTMRCQPILGHNTVFWYRQTMMQGLELLAYFRNRAPLDDSGMPKDRFSAEMPDATLATLKIQPSEPRDSAVYFCASGLPWTAPGTQYFGPGTRLLVL.

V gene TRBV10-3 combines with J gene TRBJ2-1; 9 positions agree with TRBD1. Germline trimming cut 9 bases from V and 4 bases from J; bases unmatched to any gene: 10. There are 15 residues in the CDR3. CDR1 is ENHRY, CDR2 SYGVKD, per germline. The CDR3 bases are TGTGCCATTACCCCAGGGGACAGGGCATACAATGAGCAGTTCTTC. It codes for CAITPGDRAYNEQFF.

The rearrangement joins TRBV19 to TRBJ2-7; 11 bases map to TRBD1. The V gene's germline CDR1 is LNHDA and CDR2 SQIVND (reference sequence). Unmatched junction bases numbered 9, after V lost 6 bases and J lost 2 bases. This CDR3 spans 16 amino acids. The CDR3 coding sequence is TGTGCCAGTAGCCCCGGGACAGGGGGTAGTACCTACGAGCAGTACTTC. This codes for CASSPGTGGSTYEQYF.

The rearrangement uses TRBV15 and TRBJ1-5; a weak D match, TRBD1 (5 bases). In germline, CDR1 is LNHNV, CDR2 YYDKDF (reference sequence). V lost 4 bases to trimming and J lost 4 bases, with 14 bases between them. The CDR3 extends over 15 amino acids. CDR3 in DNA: TGTGCCACCAGCAAACCGGGGAGGGGTAATCAGCCCCAGCATTTT. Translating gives CATSKPGRGNQPQHF.

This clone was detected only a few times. This CDR3 is CASSVGGTGGQGEQYF. CDR3 DNA sequence: TGTGCCAGCAGCGTAGGAGGGACAGGGGGCCAGGGCGAGCAGTACTTC. The genes are TRBV9 and TRBJ2-7; TRBD1 agrees at 12 bases. Germline CDR1 and CDR2: SGDLS and YYNGEE. This CDR3 is 16 amino acids long. The V segment lost 0 bases and the J segment 6 bases; nucleotides outside the gene matches: 7.

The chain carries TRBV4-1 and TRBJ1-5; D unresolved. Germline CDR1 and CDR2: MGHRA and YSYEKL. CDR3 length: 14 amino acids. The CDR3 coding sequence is TGCACGATGGCAGGCAATAGGAGCAATCAGCCCCAGCATTTT. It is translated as CTMAGNRSNQPQHF.